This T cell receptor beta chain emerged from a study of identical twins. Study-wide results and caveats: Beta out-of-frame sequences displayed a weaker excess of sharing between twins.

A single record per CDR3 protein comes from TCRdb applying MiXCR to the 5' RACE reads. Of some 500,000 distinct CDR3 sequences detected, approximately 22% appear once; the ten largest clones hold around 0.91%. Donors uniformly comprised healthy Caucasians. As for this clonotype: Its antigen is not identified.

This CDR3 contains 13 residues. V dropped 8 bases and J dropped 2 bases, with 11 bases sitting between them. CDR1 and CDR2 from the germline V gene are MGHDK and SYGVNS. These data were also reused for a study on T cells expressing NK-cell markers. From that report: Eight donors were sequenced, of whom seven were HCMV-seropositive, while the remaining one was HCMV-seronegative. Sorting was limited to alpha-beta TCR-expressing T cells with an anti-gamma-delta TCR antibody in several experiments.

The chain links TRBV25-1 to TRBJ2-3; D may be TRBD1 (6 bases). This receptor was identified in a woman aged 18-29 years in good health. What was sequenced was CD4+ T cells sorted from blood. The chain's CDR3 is CASGGQHTDTQYF. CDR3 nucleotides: TGTGCCAGCGGGGGACAACACACAGATACGCAGTATTTT.